Presented here are 23 T cell receptor beta chains from one specimen sequenced in a study of blood T cell repertoires in COVID-19. Assay used: immunoSEQ multiplex PCR; TCRdb lists only in-frame clones, some missing. The repertoire has 60,000 to 85,000 clones, roughly 70% of them found once; the top ten carry around 2.6%. The material sequenced was peripheral blood. These receptors came from a human donor with acute or convalescent COVID-19. The donor label of this sample is uncertain.

The chain is built from TRBV28 and TRBJ1-1; D is perhaps TRBD1 (6 bases). Trimming removed 4 bases from V and 3 bases from J, with 6 bases in between. The CDR3 is 12 residues long. Germline values: CDR1 MDHEN, CDR2 SYDVKM. The CDR3 loop reads CASSSGDTEAFF. The CDR3 coding sequence is TGTGCCAGCAGTTCAGGGGACACTGAAGCTTTCTTT.

The chain employs TRBV5-6 and TRBJ1-1; 8 bases are a match to TRBD1. J was trimmed by 3 bases and V by 6 bases; bases with no gene match: 7. There are 14 residues in the CDR3. The germline CDR1 and CDR2 sequences are SGHDT and YYEEEE. The CDR3 DNA follows: TGTGCCAGCACCCTCTCGACAGGGGACACTGAAGCTTTCTTT. It is translated as CASTLSTGDTEAFF. The variable domain in full, with the rest retrieved from reference TRBV5-6 and TRBJ1-1, is DAGVTQSPTHLIKTRGQQVTLRCSPKSGHDTVSWYQQALGQGPQFIFQYYEEEERQRGNFPDRFSGHQFPNYSSELNVNALLLGDSALYLCASTLSTGDTEAFFGQGTRLTVV.

This sequence joins TRBV7-2 and TRBJ2-5, with TRBD2 matching 12 bases. The CDR3 covers 15 residues. Per the germline V gene, CDR1 is SGHTA and CDR2 is FQGNSA. J was trimmed by 3 bases and V by 4 bases; bases with no gene match: 3. CDR3 region: CASSSRTSGKETQYF. CDR3 coding DNA: TGTGCCAGCAGCTCCCGGACTAGCGGGAAAGAGACCCAGTACTTC.

This chain connects TRBV2 to TRBJ1-2, with 9 bases matching TRBD1. The CDR3 length is 14 residues. Germline V lookup: CDR1 SNHLY, CDR2 FYNNEI. J was trimmed by 3 bases and V by 8 bases; bases with no gene match: 7. The DNA for the CDR3 is TGTGCCAGCCGAAGACAGGGGGTCGACTATGGCTACACCTTC. This codes for CASRRQGVDYGYTF.

This rearrangement joins TRBV5-1 to TRBJ2-5; the D gene is possibly TRBD1 (5 bases). The germline gives CDR1 SGHRS, CDR2 YFSETQ. The CDR3 is 16 amino acids. Deletions cut 2 bases from V and 1 base from J, with 15 bases between. This CDR3 is CASSFEPGKAQETQYF. The DNA of the CDR3 is TGCGCCAGCAGCTTTGAGCCAGGGAAGGCCCAAGAGACCCAGTACTTC.

The chain links TRBV28 to TRBJ1-5; D not certain. The germline V and J ends were trimmed by 7 bases and 4 bases, with 8 bases remaining between them. The V gene's germline CDR1 is MDHEN and CDR2 SYDVKM. This CDR3 is 12 amino acids long. The CDR3 sequence: CASTLQNQPQHF. CDR3 DNA: TGTGCCAGCACCCTACAGAATCAGCCCCAGCATTTT.

The chain couples TRBV28 to TRBJ2-7; TRBD2 aligns across 11 bases. Germline-derived CDR1 and CDR2 are MDHEN and SYDVKM. With V trimmed by 8 bases and J by 4 bases, 1 base remained unmatched. The CDR3 is 12 amino acids. CDR3 sequence reads: CASPSGRYEQYF. CDR3 nucleotides: TGTGCCAGCCCTAGCGGGAGGTACGAGCAGTACTTC.

The V gene is TRBV19, the J gene TRBJ2-1; TRBD2 agrees at 7 bases. The junction had 3 bases not matched to a gene; V was cut back by 3 bases and J by 1 base. Germline-derived CDR1 and CDR2 are LNHDA and SQIVND (reference sequence). The CDR3 has 15 residues. In DNA, the CDR3 is TGTGCCAGTAGTATGAGGGAGGGATCCTACAATGAGCAGTTCTTC. Translation: CASSMREGSYNEQFF.

The chain uses TRBV6-2 or TRBV6-3 and TRBJ2-7; the match to TRBD2 covers 8 bases. CDR3 length: 14 residues. Per the germline V gene, CDR1 is MNHEY and CDR2 is SVGEGT. Trimming cost V 2 bases and J 2 bases; bases outside gene matches: 2. CDR3 sequence (DNA): TGTGCCAGCAGTTACCGAGCGGGAGCCTACGAGCAGTACTTC. Amino acids: CASSYRAGAYEQYF.

This clone was observed a few times. The chain has TRBV6-4 and TRBJ2-2; D might be TRBD2 (5 bases). With 5 bases removed from V and 2 bases from J, the gap between germline ends came to 9 bases. The CDR3 runs 14 residues. The germline V gene encodes CDR1 MRHNA and CDR2 SNTAGT. CDR3 in DNA: TGTGCCAGCAGTCCCAGCGGAAACACCGGGGAGCTGTTTTTT. Translating it yields CASSPSGNTGELFF.

CDR3 residues: CASSRTSGGTDTQYF. CDR3 bases: TGTGCCAGCAGCCGGACTAGCGGGGGGACAGATACGCAGTATTTT. V usage is TRBV5-4 and J usage is TRBJ2-3; 14 bases fit TRBD2. Germline lookup yields CDR1 SGHNT and CDR2 YYREEE (reference sequence). There are 15 residues in the CDR3. The V and J ends lost 4 bases and 3 bases, in that order; junction bases with no gene match: 1.

V and J are TRBV7-2 and TRBJ1-6; 8 bases line up with TRBD1. In germline, CDR1 is SGHTA, CDR2 FQGNSA. V lost 2 bases, J lost 2 bases, and 5 bases stayed unmatched. The CDR3 consists of 17 residues. This CDR3 reads CASSLRGQAAYNSPLHF. The CDR3 DNA follows: TGTGCCAGCAGCTTAAGGGGACAGGCTGCCTATAATTCACCCCTCCACTTT.

A single count supports this clone. The chain couples TRBV7-9 to TRBJ2-3; 11 positions agree with TRBD2. The V segment lost 5 bases and the J segment 2 bases; nucleotides outside the gene matches: 12. The CDR3 has 18 amino acids. Germline CDR1 and CDR2: SEHNR and FQNEAQ (reference sequence). The CDR3 DNA reads as TGTGCCAGCAGCCCCCCCTCGGCTAGCGGGGGGTACACAGATACGCAGTATTTT. It yields the protein CASSPPSASGGYTDTQYF.

Only a few counts were recorded for this clone. The chain links TRBV7-6 to TRBJ2-7, with 9 bases matching TRBD2. CDR3 size: 16 residues. The J segment lost 5 bases and the V segment lost 5 bases, leaving 13 bases of the junction unmatched. Germline V gene sequence: CDR1 SGHVS, CDR2 FNYEAQ. The CDR3 nucleotides are TGTGCCAGCAGCCCACTTTCGGGACTAGCAATCCACGAGCAGTACTTC. It codes for CASSPLSGLAIHEQYF.

This clone has a single count. The J gene is TRBJ1-5, the V gene TRBV28, with TRBD1 matching 7 bases. In germline, CDR1 is MDHEN, CDR2 SYDVKM. The CDR3 sequence is 14 residues long. Losses at the gene ends were 6 bases for V and 6 bases for J; bases not matched to a gene: 8. For the CDR3, the DNA is TGTGCCAGCAGGCCGGTAGGGGGCCTTCAGCCCCAGCATTTT. This codes for CASRPVGGLQPQHF.

The V call is TRBV11-3, the J call TRBJ1-4, with D perhaps TRBD1 (5 bases). Between the trimmed V and J ends, which lost 5 bases and 3 bases, there was a span of 16 bases. Germline lookup yields CDR1 SGHNT and CDR2 YENEEA. The CDR3 has 16 residues. This chain's CDR3 is CASSTPSPGANEKLFF. Written as DNA, the CDR3 is TGTGCCAGCAGCACCCCGAGTCCGGGGGCTAATGAAAAACTGTTTTTT.

This CDR3 reads CASRTQGAGHNEQFF. CDR3 DNA: TGTGCCAGCAGAACACAGGGGGCGGGACACAATGAGCAGTTCTTC. The chain uses TRBV28 and TRBJ2-1, with 9 bases aligning to TRBD1. This CDR3 is built from 15 residues. V lost 6 bases to trimming and J lost 5 bases; unmatched junction nucleotides: 8. Germline-derived CDR1 and CDR2 are MDHEN and SYDVKM.

The CDR3 spells CASTRGTEAFF. The CDR3 region has the DNA TGTGCCAGCACTAGGGGCACTGAAGCTTTCTTT. This sequence joins TRBV5-4 and TRBJ1-1, with D perhaps matching TRBD1 (5 bases). The CDR3 has 11 residues. Germline assignment: CDR1 SGHNT and CDR2 YYREEE (reference sequence). Trimming cost V 6 bases and J 4 bases, with 7 bases left between them.

This chain connects TRBV5-1 to TRBJ2-5; D perhaps matches TRBD1 (6 bases). The ends were cut back, 0 bases at V and 5 bases at J, with 14 bases in the middle. In germline, CDR1 is SGHRS, CDR2 YFSETQ. The CDR3 extends over 15 amino acids. Written as DNA, the CDR3 is TGCGCCAGCAGCTTGGGGACAGTGGGGCGGGAGACCCAGTACTTC. This sequence encodes CASSLGTVGRETQYF.

This clone appeared many times. The chain is built from TRBV2 and TRBJ2-1, with 7 bases matching TRBD1. The CDR3 has 14 amino acids. V lost 10 bases to trimming and J lost 7 bases; unmatched junction nucleotides: 13. The V gene's germline CDR1 is SNHLY and CDR2 FYNNEI. CDR3 bases: TGTGCCACCTTAGAAGGGACAGTATCGAATGAGCAGTTCTTC. This translates into CATLEGTVSNEQFF.

This clone was seen a few times. The rearrangement links TRBV5-1 to TRBJ1-1; D unresolved. In germline, CDR1 is SGHRS, CDR2 YFSETQ. The CDR3 has 12 residues. V dropped 4 bases and J dropped 6 bases, with 10 bases sitting between them. CDR3 protein: CASSLNRAEAFF. CDR3 DNA sequence: TGCGCCAGCAGCCTGAACCGGGCTGAAGCTTTCTTT.

CDR3 residues: CASSGDRGSNQPQHF. The CDR3 DNA is TGTGCCAGCAGCGGGGACAGGGGTAGCAATCAGCCCCAGCATTTT. The chain couples TRBV11-2 to TRBJ1-5; 10 positions match TRBD1. Germline loops: CDR1 SGHAT, CDR2 FQNNGV. CDR3 length: 15 amino acids. V shed 5 bases and J 0 bases; nucleotides not matched to a gene: 1. Full variable domain (outside the CDR3, taken from reference TRBV11-2 and TRBJ1-5): EAGVAQSPRYKIIEKRQSVAFWCNPISGHATLYWYQQILGQGPKLLIQFQNNGVVDDSQLPKDRFSAERLKGVDSTLKIQPAKLEDSAVYLCASSGDRGSNQPQHFGDGTRLSIL.

The chain couples TRBV2 to TRBJ1-1, with D tentatively TRBD1 (6 bases). The CDR3 length is 13 residues. Germline values: CDR1 SNHLY, CDR2 FYNNEI. V lost 7 bases to trimming and J lost 2 bases, with 11 bases between them. CDR3 DNA: TGTGCCAGCACCCGACAGGTCAACACTGAAGCTTTCTTT. Its protein product is CASTRQVNTEAFF.